This T cell receptor beta chain was identified during a study of T cell changes during pregnancy in multiple sclerosis. The V and J ends lost 2 bases and 3 bases, in that order; junction bases with no gene match: 3. Germline values: CDR1 MGHRA, CDR2 YSYEKL. The CDR3 spans 15 residues. The repertoire was sequenced with immunoSEQ multiplex PCR; TCRdb's copy has only in-frame clones and lacks some. The sample gives some 95,000 clones, over 80% of which show up once; over 2% is in the top ten. The chain uses TRBV4-1 and TRBJ2-1; 8 nucleotides agree with TRBD1. The input for sequencing was peripheral blood, taken in the first trimester of pregnancy. The origin of this receptor is a female donor with multiple sclerosis, enrolled in a pregnancy study. CDR3 DNA: TGCGCCAGCAGCCAAACGGGGACAGGCTACAATGAGCAGTTCTTC. Residues: CASSQTGTGYNEQFF.